The subject of this entry is one T cell receptor beta chain. The antigen is undetermined. This record belongs to a study of Ad26.COV2.S vaccination and SARS-CoV-2 variants. The CDR3 runs 14 residues. Germline V gene sequence: CDR1 LNHDA, CDR2 SQIVND (reference sequence). V was clipped by 5 bases and J by 3 bases; unmatched bases: 2. Treatment defined: around 19 received Ad26.COV2.S at low or high dose, single or two shots; about 5 received placebo; per-sample allocation not given. Sample collection was performed on day 63 after the first vaccine or placebo injection. Spike of the Wuhan-strain SARS-CoV-2 was expressed by an Ad26 vector, which formed the vaccine. Findings and limits, study-wide: Spike-specific TCR breadth in vaccine recipients exceeded that seen in placebo recipients.

Repertoires were generated with immunoSEQ multiplex PCR, while TCRdb's copy carries only in-frame clones and drops some. The table includes fewer than 800,000 clones, 70% to 90% detected once. The sequence was obtained from a person aged 18-65 years who received the Ad26.COV2.S COVID-19 vaccine or a placebo. Sample: peripheral blood, taken in a trial of Ad26.COV2.S vaccine versus placebo. The chain couples TRBV19 to TRBJ1-5, with 9 bases aligning to TRBD1. DNA of the CDR3: TGTGCCAGTAGTGGGACAGGGCTCAATCAGCCCCAGCATTTT. Protein: CASSGTGLNQPQHF. The full variable domain, rest sourced from reference TRBV19 and TRBJ1-5, is DGGITQSPKYLFRKEGQNVTLSCEQNLNHDAMYWYRQDPGQGLRLIYYSQIVNDFQKGDIAEGYSVSREKKESFPLTVTSAQKNPTAFYLCASSGTGLNQPQHFGDGTRLSIL.